The 22 T cell receptor beta chains in this list originate from one sample, sequenced in a study of T cells in Graves' hyperthyroidism and ophthalmopathy (dated by TCRdb to between 2018 and 2020). Receptor amplification or capture employed multiplex PCR. The reads were generated on an Illumina HiSeq 2000. Amplification of TCR beta CDR3 regions was carried out from RNA transcripts. For the first round of RT-PCR on the TCR CDR3, the HTBI primer set was used together with the Qiagen OneStep RT-PCR kit. TCRdb ran its own pipeline on the public reads, namely fastp trimming at Q25 and MiXCR clone calling, and kept in-frame beta chains. Entries are consolidated by CDR3 protein sequence, retaining the most common genes and DNA. Recorded for this sample are around 380,000 distinct CDR3 sequences; roughly 13% of them occurred a single time. The ten most abundant clones make up 20% to 25% of the sample. Sequencing input: blood. The source of these receptors is a man younger than 40 with Graves' hyperthyroidism that later progressed to Graves' ophthalmopathy.

This clonotype showed up many times. CDR3 DNA: TGTGCCAGCAGCTTTAGGGCCCGGGGCCGGGTGAACACTGAAGCTTTCTTT. This translates into CASSFRARGRVNTEAFF. V is TRBV11-3 and J is TRBJ1-1; the D gene is possibly TRBD1 (5 bases). There are 17 residues in the CDR3. Germline V gene data show CDR1 as SGHNT and CDR2 as YENEEA. Trimming cost V 3 bases and J 0 bases, with 17 bases left between them.

This clonotype was observed at least ten times. V usage is TRBV2 and J usage is TRBJ1-2, with D perhaps matching TRBD1 (5 bases). Germline lookup yields CDR1 SNHLY and CDR2 FYNNEI. V shed 6 bases and J shed 5 bases, with 13 bases lying between them. The CDR3 is 13 residues long. CDR3 sequence (DNA): TGTGCCAGCAGGGGGGAAAGAAAGTATGGCTACACCTTC. Its translation is CASRGERKYGYTF.

This chain uses TRBV27 with TRBJ2-2; 7 nucleotides line up with TRBD1. Germline CDR1 and CDR2: MNHEY and SMNVEV (reference sequence). V shed 7 bases and J 2 bases; nucleotides not matched to a gene: 4. The CDR3 is 14 residues long. Here the CDR3 reads CASIRDRNTGELFF. CDR3 nucleotides: TGTGCCAGCATCCGGGACAGAAACACCGGGGAGCTGTTTTTT.

The chain is built from TRBV2 and TRBJ2-3; TRBD2 agrees at 16 bases. The CDR3 spans 20 residues. Germline V gives CDR1 SNHLY, CDR2 FYNNEI. V gave up 3 bases and J gave up 2 bases; unmatched junction bases: 11. The CDR3 sequence: CASSDVPGLAGGPNTDTQYF. The CDR3 nucleotides are TGTGCCAGCAGTGATGTCCCGGGACTAGCGGGGGGGCCTAACACAGATACGCAGTATTTT. The full variable domain, with the rest looked up from reference TRBV2 and TRBJ2-3, is EPEVTQTPSHQVTQMGQEVILRCVPISNHLYFYWYRQILGQKVEFLVSFYNNEISEKSEIFDDQFSVERPDGSNFTLKIRSTKLEDSAMYFCASSDVPGLAGGPNTDTQYFGPGTRLTVL.

At least ten counts were recorded for this clonotype. J is TRBJ1-4 and V is TRBV6-1; no clear D gene. Trimming shortened V by 1 base and J by 7 bases, and 7 bases separated the two germline ends. Germline lookup yields CDR1 MNHNS and CDR2 SASEGT. This CDR3 has 13 amino acids. The CDR3 sequence: CASSEGAGEKLFF. The DNA of the CDR3 is TGTGCCAGCAGTGAAGGGGCTGGTGAAAAACTGTTTTTT.

The rearrangement joins TRBV6-1 to TRBJ2-7; D is unresolved. The V end was cut by 5 bases, the J end by 5 bases, with 10 bases between. The CDR3 is made up of 12 amino acids. CDR1 and CDR2 from the germline V gene are MNHNS and SASEGT. CDR3 residues: CASSQKLDEQYF. CDR3 coding DNA: TGTGCCAGCAGTCAAAAGTTGGACGAGCAGTACTTC.

This clonotype has more than one count but fewer than ten. J is TRBJ2-4 and V is TRBV20-1; D uncertain. The CDR3 extends over 12 amino acids. Germline V lookup: CDR1 DFQATT, CDR2 SNEGSKA (reference sequence). V was cut by 3 bases and J by 11 bases, with 14 bases left in between. CDR3 in amino acids: CSARGPGLVQYF. The DNA of the CDR3 is TGCAGTGCTAGGGGCCCCGGGCTGGTTCAGTACTTC.

This clonotype was picked up many times. The V call is TRBV27, the J call TRBJ1-1; 8 bases are shared with TRBD1. Looked up from germline, CDR1 is MNHEY and CDR2 is SMNVEV (reference sequence). CDR3 length equals 16 residues. The J segment lost 1 base and the V segment lost 5 bases, leaving 9 bases of the junction unmatched. The CDR3 loop is CASSPGTGLGNTEAFF. CDR3 coding DNA: TGTGCCAGCAGTCCGGGGACAGGTTTAGGGAACACTGAAGCTTTCTTT.

This clonotype was picked up many times. The chain is built from TRBV5-1 and TRBJ2-3, with 7 bases matching TRBD1. V dropped 4 bases and J dropped 1; count of bases not matched to a gene: 3. The CDR3 sequence is 14 residues long. The germline CDR1 and CDR2 sequences are SGHRS and YFSETQ. CDR3 nucleotides: TGCGCCAGCAGCCGGACAGGCCGCACAGATACGCAGTATTTT. This encodes CASSRTGRTDTQYF.

This clonotype was counted many times. J is TRBJ2-7 and V is TRBV20-1, with D perhaps matching TRBD2 (5 bases). This CDR3 region has 12 residues. Germline assignment: CDR1 DFQATT and CDR2 SNEGSKA (reference sequence). The CDR3, as DNA: TGCATGCCCCAGCGGAGCTCCTACGAGCAGTACTTC. This translates into CMPQRSSYEQYF.

In this sample, this clonotype turned up many times. The V call is TRBV2, the J call TRBJ2-3; TRBD2 aligns across 12 bases. Germline CDR1 and CDR2: SNHLY and FYNNEI. The CDR3 contains 15 residues. Trimming cost V 6 bases and J 7 bases; bases outside gene matches: 8. CDR3 in DNA: TGTGCCAGCAGGCGGCTAGCGGGGGGGACGCATACGCAGTATTTT. Translated: CASRRLAGGTHTQYF. The full variable domain, its missing parts supplied by reference TRBV2 and TRBJ2-3, is EPEVTQTPSHQVTQMGQEVILRCVPISNHLYFYWYRQILGQKVEFLVSFYNNEISEKSEIFDDQFSVERPDGSNFTLKIRSTKLEDSAMYFCASRRLAGGTHTQYFGPGTRLTVL.

This clonotype showed up just a few times. The V call is TRBV6-1, the J call TRBJ2-2; D is uncertain. The germline V gene has CDR1 MNHNS and CDR2 SASEGT. The CDR3 has 15 amino acids. V was clipped by 5 bases and J by 4 bases, with 14 bases between them. DNA for the CDR3: TGTGCCAGCAGTAATACCGCTCGGGTCACCGGGGAGCTGTTTTTT. It codes for CASSNTARVTGELFF.

This clonotype was picked up a small number of times. The J gene is TRBJ2-5, the V gene TRBV30; D is uncertain. There are 12 residues in the CDR3. The germline V and J ends were trimmed by 2 bases and 1 base, with 5 bases remaining between them. Germline loops: CDR1 GTSNPN, CDR2 SVGIG (reference sequence). Here the CDR3 reads CAWSLPQETQYF. The CDR3, as DNA: TGTGCCTGGAGTTTGCCCCAAGAGACCCAGTACTTC.

The genes are TRBV6-5 and TRBJ2-7, with TRBD1 identical over 7 bases. The CDR3 extends over 14 amino acids. Losses at the gene ends were 2 bases for V and 7 bases for J; bases not matched to a gene: 8. The germline gives CDR1 MNHEY, CDR2 SVGAGI. The CDR3: CASSYTDRSQEQYF. The CDR3 DNA reads TGTGCCAGCAGTTACACGGACAGGTCTCAGGAGCAGTACTTC.

This clonotype occurred many times. The chain couples TRBV28 to TRBJ1-5, with TRBD1 matching 8 bases. Trimming took 2 bases from V and 0 from J; bases not matched to a gene: 0. This CDR3 contains 15 residues. Germline lookup yields CDR1 MDHEN and CDR2 SYDVKM. The CDR3 region has the DNA TGTGCCAGCAGTTTACAGGGGGCTAGCAATCAGCCCCAGCATTTT. It translates to CASSLQGASNQPQHF.

This clonotype was seen a handful of times. The chain employs TRBV4-1 and TRBJ1-1; the D is unclear. This CDR3 has 14 residues. Germline assignment: CDR1 MGHRA and CDR2 YSYEKL. The ends were cut back, 1 base at V and 0 bases at J, with 6 bases in the middle. Here the CDR3 DNA reads TGCGCCAGCAGCCAAGTCTACTTGAACACTGAAGCTTTCTTT. This codes for CASSQVYLNTEAFF.

The CDR3 DNA is TGCGCCAGCAGCCAAGACCCCGCAGGGGACGAGCAGTACTTC. Protein: CASSQDPAGDEQYF. The V gene is TRBV4-1, the J gene TRBJ2-7; a possible D gene is TRBD1 (6 bases). Trimming removed 0 bases at V and 5 bases at J, with 11 bases between. There are 14 residues in the CDR3. Per germline, CDR1 MGHRA and CDR2 YSYEKL.

Note on this clonotype: A clone one base away is much larger, so this may be a read error. The J gene is TRBJ1-2, the V gene TRBV30, with 7 positions matching TRBD1. There are 12 residues in the CDR3. The germline V gene encodes CDR1 GTSNPN and CDR2 SVGIG (reference sequence). In nucleotides, the CDR3 is TGTGTCTCCACGGGAGGGGGCGTTGGCTACACCTTC. Translating it yields CVSTGGGVGYTF.

This clonotype was seen many times. This rearrangement joins TRBV28 to TRBJ1-5; tentatively, D is TRBD1 (5 bases). This CDR3 has 15 amino acids. Germline CDR1 and CDR2: MDHEN and SYDVKM. The germline V and J ends were trimmed by 7 bases and 0 bases, with 13 bases remaining between them. Written as DNA, the CDR3 is TGTGCCAGCACCCCGAGAGGACATAGCAATCAGCCCCAGCATTTT. Translation: CASTPRGHSNQPQHF.

This clonotype was counted many times. V usage is TRBV5-1 and J usage is TRBJ2-4, with 8 bases lining up with TRBD1. The CDR3 is 12 amino acids. Per the germline V gene, CDR1 is SGHRS and CDR2 is YFSETQ. The ends lost 7 bases at V and 5 bases at J; junction bases unmatched: 2. CDR3 loop: CASSTGENIQYF. The DNA for the CDR3 is TGCGCCAGCTCGACAGGGGAAAACATTCAGTACTTC.

The rearrangement joins TRBV6-1 to TRBJ2-7, with a tentative D call TRBD2 (5 bases). The CDR3 length is 15 residues. Germline CDR1 MNHNS, CDR2 SASEGT. V gave up 8 bases and J gave up 0 bases, with 17 bases separating them. CDR3 residues: CASSSTAGSSYEQYF. In DNA form, the CDR3 reads TGTGCCAGCTCCTCAACCGCGGGCAGCTCCTACGAGCAGTACTTC.

This chain joins TRBV4-1 and TRBJ2-7, with D maybe TRBD1 (7 bases). V lost 2 bases to trimming and J lost 2 bases, with 13 bases between them. The germline gives CDR1 MGHRA, CDR2 YSYEKL. This CDR3 has 15 residues. The CDR3 is CASSQQGDWPYEQYF. CDR3 nucleotide sequence: TGCGCCAGCAGCCAACAGGGGGACTGGCCCTACGAGCAGTACTTC.